These T cell receptor beta chains were read from a single sample in a study of shared clonotypes between healthy human individuals. The repertoire was sequenced with immunoSEQ multiplex PCR; TCRdb's copy has only in-frame clones and lacks some. Of nearly 500,000 clones in the sample, 75% to 85% were seen once. The sample consisted of PBMCs. The origin of the receptors is a woman aged 40 to 50 in good health. Some clones in this sample may be carry-over from other donors' samples. Each CDR3 is given with its conserved first and last residue. The order of the fields is J gene, D gene, clone size, V gene, CDR3 DNA, CDR3 protein. D genes are given only for firm matches. Part of the rows lack a size; the others show once, few, many or a class for expanded clones.

TRBJ1-2 | TRBD1 | . | TRBV2 | TGTGCCAGCAGGACAGGGGGAAATCACTATGGCTACACCTTC | CASRTGGNHYGYTF
TRBJ2-7 | . | . | TRBV30 | TGTGCCTGGAGTGTAGGGACCTACGAGCAGTACTTC | CAWSVGTYEQYF
TRBJ1-1 | . | medium-sized | TRBV18 | TGTGCCAGCTCACCACAGGGTGCTGAAGCTTTCTTT | CASSPQGAEAFF
TRBJ1-4 | TRBD1 | . | TRBV5-6 | TGTGCCAGCAGCTTACGGACAGGGTGGGATGAAAAACTGTTTTTT | CASSLRTGWDEKLFF
TRBJ1-4 | . | few | TRBV30 | TGTGCCTGGAGCGCCGGGAGGGATGAAAAACTGTTTTTT | CAWSAGRDEKLFF
TRBJ1-4 | . | . | TRBV5-1 | TGCGCCAGCAGCCCGGGCGCGGGTAGAGTAGATTCCCTGTTTTTT | CASSPGAGRVDSLFF
TRBJ2-7 | TRBD2 | . | TRBV7-2 | TGTGCCAGCAGCTCGACTAGCGGGACCAAATACGAGCAGTACTTC | CASSSTSGTKYEQYF
TRBJ2-1 | TRBD2 | . | TRBV10-2 | TGCGCCAGCACGAACAACTGGCTAGCGGGAGTAAATGAGCAGTTCTTC | CASTNNWLAGVNEQFF
TRBJ2-1 | TRBD2 | . | TRBV7-3 | TGTGCCAGCAGCTTAAAACCTAGCGGCGGGGGGCATGAGCAGTTCTTC | CASSLKPSGGGHEQFF
TRBJ2-1 | TRBD1 | . | TRBV4-2 | TGTGCCAGCAGCCAAGATACCCCGGACAGGACGGTCTTC | CASSQDTPDRTVF
TRBJ1-1 | . | few | TRBV5-1 | TGCGCCAGCAGCTTACAGGGTTCGGGGAACACTGAAGCTTTCTTT | CASSLQGSGNTEAFF
TRBJ2-7 | TRBD2 | . | TRBV10-2 | TGCGCCAGCAGGGCGAGCGGGGGCTCCTACGAGCAGTACTTC | CASRASGGSYEQYF
TRBJ2-7 | . | . | TRBV2 | TGTGCCAGCAGTGAAGCGAGGAGCTCCTACGAGCAGTACTTC | CASSEARSSYEQYF
TRBJ1-2 | . | few | TRBV27 | TGTGCCAGCAGTTTATCTCGGGGGTTAGACTATGGCTACACCTTC | CASSLSRGLDYGYTF
TRBJ2-1 | TRBD2 | . | TRBV12-5 | TGTGCTAGTGGTCTGGGGACTAGCGGGAGAGCTGAGCAGTTCTTC | CASGLGTSGRAEQFF
TRBJ1-4 | . | . | TRBV5-1 | TGCGCCAGCAGCTTGGAGGGCAGGAGAATTGAAAAACTGTTTTTT | CASSLEGRRIEKLFF
TRBJ2-5 | TRBD2 | . | TRBV18 | TGTGCCAGCTCACCTTGGACTAGCGGGAACCAAGAGACCCAGTACTTC | CASSPWTSGNQETQYF
TRBJ1-2 | . | . | TRBV19 | TGTGCCAGTAGCCGCGAGGGAAGGGCCGGTGGCTACACCTTC | CASSREGRAGGYTF
TRBJ2-2 | . | few | TRBV27 | TGTGCCAGCAGTTCCAGGGTTGGCGGGGAGCTGTTTTTT | CASSSRVGGELFF
TRBJ2-2 | . | . | TRBV5-6 | TGTGCCAGCAGCTTGGTGGGAAACACCGGGGAGCTGTTTTTT | CASSLVGNTGELFF
TRBJ2-7 | TRBD2 | . | TRBV6-1 | TGTGCCAGCAGCGGACTAGCGGGAGGGGGCGAGCAGTACTTC | CASSGLAGGGEQYF
TRBJ2-1 | . | . | TRBV28 | TGTGCCAGCAGTAACCTGGAGTTCGATGAGCAGTTCTTC | CASSNLEFDEQFF
TRBJ2-1 | TRBD2 | . | TRBV4-3 | TGCGCCAGCAGCCGCCTACCTAGCGGGAGTTTCGATGAGCAGTTCTTC | CASSRLPSGSFDEQFF
TRBJ2-4 | . | once | TRBV7-9 | TGTGCCAGCAGCCCTCGGGACATTCAGTACTTC | CASSPRDIQYF
TRBJ2-7 | . | . | TRBV2 | TGTGCCAGCAGTAGTCAGGGTCTGGACTACGAGCAGTACTTC | CASSSQGLDYEQYF
TRBJ2-2 | . | once | TRBV7-2 | TGTGCCAGCAGCTCGTGGACTGAGAACACCGGGGAGCTGTTTTTT | CASSSWTENTGELFF
TRBJ1-1 | . | . | TRBV19 | TGTGCCAGTAAGGGGCCGACGTACACTGAAGCTTTCTTT | CASKGPTYTEAFF
TRBJ1-1 | TRBD1 | few | TRBV11-2 | TGTGCCAGCAGCTTCGACAGGGGGCCTCGCGCTACGGAAGCTTTCTTT | CASSFDRGPRATEAFF
TRBJ2-3 | TRBD2 | many | TRBV29-1 | TGCAGCGTTTCGACTAGCGGGAGCACAGATACGCAGTATTTT | CSVSTSGSTDTQYF
TRBJ1-2 | . | . | TRBV5-4 | TGTGCCAGCAGCTTGGGGGCAAGCTATGGCTACACCTTC | CASSLGASYGYTF
TRBJ2-1 | TRBD2 | . | TRBV7-2 | TGTGCCAGCAGCTTCCCGCTAGCGGGAGTGCATGAGCAGTTCTTC | CASSFPLAGVHEQFF
TRBJ2-5 | . | . | TRBV29-1 | TGCAGCGTTGCCTCTAGCGAAGAGACCCAGTACTTC | CSVASSEETQYF
TRBJ2-5 | . | . | TRBV30 | TGTGCCTGGAGTGTACGGGGGGCTAGCGGATTACAAGAGACCCAGTACTTC | CAWSVRGASGLQETQYF
TRBJ2-2 | . | . | TRBV2 | TGTGCCAGCAGTGAGGGACCACACACCGGGGAGCTGTTTTTT | CASSEGPHTGELFF
TRBJ2-1 | . | . | TRBV19 | TGTGCCAGTAGTATACCCGGGACTCTTATTATCTTC | CASSIPGTLIIF
TRBJ2-7 | . | few | TRBV18 | TGTGCCAGCTCCCCCGGCGGACTTAGCTCCTACGAGCAGTACTTC | CASSPGGLSSYEQYF
TRBJ1-4 | . | once | TRBV1 | TGCACCAGCAGCCAAGATCGAGGCAGGGCCACTGAAAAACTGTTTTTT | CTSSQDRGRATEKLFF
TRBJ1-4 | TRBD1 | . | TRBV28 | TGTGCCAGCAGTTCAGCAGGGGGCCAAAATGAAAAACTGTTTTTT | CASSSAGGQNEKLFF
TRBJ1-3 | TRBD1 | . | TRBV5-5 | TGTGCCAGCAGCTTGGCCCAGGGGGCTTTAAACACCATATATTTT | CASSLAQGALNTIYF
TRBJ2-7 | TRBD1 | . | TRBV7-2 | TGTGCCAGCAGTTTCGCCGGGACAGGACGAAAGGACGCCTACGAGCAGTACTTC | CASSFAGTGRKDAYEQYF
TRBJ1-2 | . | once | TRBV5-1 | TGCGCCAGCAGCTTGGGGACAGTCCATGGCTACACCTTC | CASSLGTVHGYTF
TRBJ2-2 | . | . | TRBV5-1 | TGCGCCAGCAGCCTAAACACTGGACAGAACACCGGGGAGCTGTTTTTT | CASSLNTGQNTGELFF
TRBJ2-1 | TRBD1 | many | TRBV5-4 | TGTGCCAGCAGCCCGGGTAACAGGGGGAATGAGCAGTTCTTC | CASSPGNRGNEQFF
TRBJ1-2 | . | . | TRBV11-2 | TGTGCCAGCAGCCCAAACAGGGAAAGCTACACCTTC | CASSPNRESYTF
TRBJ2-1 | TRBD1 | . | TRBV19 | TGTGCCAGTAGTCGCCCAGGTTGGGGACAGGGTTACCATGAGCAGTTCTTC | CASSRPGWGQGYHEQFF